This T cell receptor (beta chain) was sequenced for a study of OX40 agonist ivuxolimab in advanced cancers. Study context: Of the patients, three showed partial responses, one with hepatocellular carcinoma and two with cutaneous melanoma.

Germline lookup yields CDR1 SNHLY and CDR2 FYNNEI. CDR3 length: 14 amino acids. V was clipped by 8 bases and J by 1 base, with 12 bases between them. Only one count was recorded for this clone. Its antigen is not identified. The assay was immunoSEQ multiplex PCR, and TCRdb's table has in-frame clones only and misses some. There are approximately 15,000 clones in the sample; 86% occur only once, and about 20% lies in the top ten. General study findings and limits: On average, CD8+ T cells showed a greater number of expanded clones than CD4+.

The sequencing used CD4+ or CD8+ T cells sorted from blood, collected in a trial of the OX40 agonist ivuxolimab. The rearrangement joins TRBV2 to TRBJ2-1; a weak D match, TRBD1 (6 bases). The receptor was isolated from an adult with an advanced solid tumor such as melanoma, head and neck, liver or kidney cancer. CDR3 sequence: CASSGDTSYNEQFF. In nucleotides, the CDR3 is TGTGCCAGCTCCGGGGACACTTCCTACAATGAGCAGTTCTTC.